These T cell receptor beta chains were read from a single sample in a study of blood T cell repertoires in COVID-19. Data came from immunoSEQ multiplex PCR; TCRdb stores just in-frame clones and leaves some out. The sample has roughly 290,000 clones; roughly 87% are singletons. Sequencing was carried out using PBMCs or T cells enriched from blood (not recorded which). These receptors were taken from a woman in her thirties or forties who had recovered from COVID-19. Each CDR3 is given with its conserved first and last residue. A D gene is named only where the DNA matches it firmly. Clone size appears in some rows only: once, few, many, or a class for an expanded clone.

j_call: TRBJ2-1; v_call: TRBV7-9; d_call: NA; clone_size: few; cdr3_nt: TGTGCCAGCAGCTTAGGAGCAGGGGTGATCTACAATGAGCAGTTCTTC; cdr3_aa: CASSLGAGVIYNEQFF
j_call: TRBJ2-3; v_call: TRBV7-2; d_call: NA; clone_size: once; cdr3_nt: TGTGCCAGCAGCCAGGGGGGCAGGGATACGCAGTATTTT; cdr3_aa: CASSQGGRDTQYF
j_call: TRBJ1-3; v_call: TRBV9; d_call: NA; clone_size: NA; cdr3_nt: TGTGCCAGCAGCTCCGATGGGGGGTCTTCTGGAAACACCATATATTTT; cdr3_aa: CASSSDGGSSGNTIYF
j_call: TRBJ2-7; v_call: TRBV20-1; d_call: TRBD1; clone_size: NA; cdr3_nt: TGCAGTGCTACCGGACAGGGAGAATACTTC; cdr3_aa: CSATGQGEYF
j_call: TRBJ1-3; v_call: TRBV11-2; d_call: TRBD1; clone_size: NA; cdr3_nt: TGTGCCAGCAGCCCGAACAGGGGCCACTCTGGAAACACCATATATTTT; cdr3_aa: CASSPNRGHSGNTIYF
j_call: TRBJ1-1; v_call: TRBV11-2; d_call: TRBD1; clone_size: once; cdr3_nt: TGTGCCAGCAGCTTACGGACAGGGGAAGCTTTCTTT; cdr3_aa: CASSLRTGEAFF
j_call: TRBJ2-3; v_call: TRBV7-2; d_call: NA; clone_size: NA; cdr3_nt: TGTGCCAGCAGGGCTGGGGGAGCGGGCCTCACAGATACGCAGTATTTT; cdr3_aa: CASRAGGAGLTDTQYF
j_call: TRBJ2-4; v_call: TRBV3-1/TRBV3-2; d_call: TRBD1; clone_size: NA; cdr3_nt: TGTGCCAGCAGCCACGGGACAGTAAACATTCAGTACTTC; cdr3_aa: CASSHGTVNIQYF
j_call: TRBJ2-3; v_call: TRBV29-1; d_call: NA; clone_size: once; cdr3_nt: TGCAGCGTATACCCTCCTCCACTGGCGGGAAGGCAGACAGATACGCAGTATTTT; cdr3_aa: CSVYPPPLAGRQTDTQYF
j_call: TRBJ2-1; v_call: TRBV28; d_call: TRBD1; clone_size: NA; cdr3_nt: TGTGCCATCGAAGGGACAGGTCAGTTCTTC; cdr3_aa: CAIEGTGQFF